The rows below give T cell receptor beta chains drawn from one sample of a study of T-cell reconstitution after alpha-beta-depleted transplantation in children. MiXCR was run by TCRdb on the PCR reads, yielding one entry per CDR3 protein. The table lists about 470,000 distinct CDR3 sequences, 43% of them singletons. The sequenced sample was PBMCs, obtained before TCRalphabeta/CD19-depleted stem cell transplant. The origin of the receptors is a girl aged 2-10 years with aplastic anemia, due to receive a stem cell transplant. The CDR3 runs from the conserved cysteine through the conserved F or W. The order of the fields is CDR3 length, J gene, D gene, clone size, V gene, CDR3 DNA, CDR3 protein. D genes are given only for firm matches. Expanded clones get a size class; other rows say once, few or many, or leave the size out.

CDR3 length: 14
J gene: TRBJ2-3
D gene: NA
clone size: many
V gene: TRBV2
CDR3 DNA: TGTGCCAGCAGCCCGTGGAGGGGCACAGATACGCAGTATTTT
CDR3 protein: CASSPWRGTDTQYF

CDR3 length: 13
J gene: TRBJ2-1
D gene: NA
clone size: many
V gene: TRBV7-9
CDR3 DNA: TGTGCCAGCAGAGACGCGGTAGGCAATGAGCAGTTCTTC
CDR3 protein: CASRDAVGNEQFF

CDR3 length: 15
J gene: TRBJ2-7
D gene: NA
clone size: NA
V gene: TRBV7-9
CDR3 DNA: TGTGCCAGCAGCTTCGGCTCCAGGGTAAAGGACGAGCAGTACTTC
CDR3 protein: CASSFGSRVKDEQYF

CDR3 length: 19
J gene: TRBJ2-5
D gene: TRBD2
clone size: few
V gene: TRBV20-1
CDR3 DNA: TGCAGTGCTCTGCCGTCCCCCGGGACTAGCGGGAGGTGGAGCGGGGGCCAGTACTTC
CDR3 protein: CSALPSPGTSGRWSGGQYF

CDR3 length: 14
J gene: TRBJ1-4
D gene: NA
clone size: NA
V gene: TRBV7-2
CDR3 DNA: TGTGCCAGCAGCCTAGTCTGGGAGTCAGAAAAACTGTTTTTT
CDR3 protein: CASSLVWESEKLFF

CDR3 length: 15
J gene: TRBJ2-5
D gene: TRBD2
clone size: NA
V gene: TRBV20-1
CDR3 DNA: TGCAGTGCTAAAGCGACTAGCGGGGGACAAGAGACCCAGTACTTC
CDR3 protein: CSAKATSGGQETQYF

CDR3 length: 14
J gene: TRBJ2-3
D gene: NA
clone size: NA
V gene: TRBV28
CDR3 DNA: TGTGCCAGCAGGGTTCTCACAGGGAAAGATACGCAGTATTTT
CDR3 protein: CASRVLTGKDTQYF

CDR3 length: 13
J gene: TRBJ1-2
D gene: TRBD1
clone size: few
V gene: TRBV28
CDR3 DNA: TGTGCCAGCAGTTTACACAGGGGGTATGGCTACACCTTC
CDR3 protein: CASSLHRGYGYTF

CDR3 length: 13
J gene: TRBJ1-5
D gene: NA
clone size: NA
V gene: TRBV29-1
CDR3 DNA: TGCAGCGCCGAGGAGGGGCCGTCCCAGCCCCAGCATTTT
CDR3 protein: CSAEEGPSQPQHF

CDR3 length: 15
J gene: TRBJ2-2
D gene: TRBD1
clone size: NA
V gene: TRBV4-2
CDR3 DNA: TGTGCCAGCAGCCCGGGACAGGGGGCTTTCGGGGAGCTGTTTTTT
CDR3 protein: CASSPGQGAFGELFF

CDR3 length: 14
J gene: TRBJ2-5
D gene: NA
clone size: NA
V gene: TRBV3-1
CDR3 DNA: TGTGCCAGCAGCCTCCATGGGGCAGGAGAGACCCAGTACTTC
CDR3 protein: CASSLHGAGETQYF

CDR3 length: 17
J gene: TRBJ2-1
D gene: NA
clone size: NA
V gene: TRBV29-1
CDR3 DNA: TGCAGCGTTGAAGGGGGCCCGGGAGACTTCGCCTACAATGAGCAGTTCTTC
CDR3 protein: CSVEGGPGDFAYNEQFF

CDR3 length: 13
J gene: TRBJ2-7
D gene: NA
clone size: once
V gene: TRBV5-3
CDR3 DNA: TGTGCCAGAAGCTTGAACAGAACCTACGAGCAGTACTTC
CDR3 protein: CARSLNRTYEQYF

CDR3 length: 18
J gene: TRBJ2-3
D gene: NA
clone size: NA
V gene: TRBV7-3
CDR3 DNA: TGTGCCAGCAGCCCCTTACCTGGACTGCCAACGGGCACAGATACGCAGTATTTT
CDR3 protein: CASSPLPGLPTGTDTQYF

CDR3 length: 15
J gene: TRBJ2-1
D gene: NA
clone size: many
V gene: TRBV7-9
CDR3 DNA: TGTGCCAGCAGGCAGAGGGACTCGAACAACAATGAGCAGTTCTTC
CDR3 protein: CASRQRDSNNNEQFF

CDR3 length: 14
J gene: TRBJ1-4
D gene: NA
clone size: many
V gene: TRBV28
CDR3 DNA: TGTGCCAGCAGTCCCCTGGGTGGTAATGAAAAACTGTTTTTT
CDR3 protein: CASSPLGGNEKLFF

CDR3 length: 15
J gene: TRBJ2-5
D gene: NA
clone size: NA
V gene: TRBV20-1
CDR3 DNA: TGCAGTGCGCCAAGAGGGAGCAGTGTCCAAGAGACCCAGTACTTC
CDR3 protein: CSAPRGSSVQETQYF

CDR3 length: 16
J gene: TRBJ2-7
D gene: NA
clone size: NA
V gene: TRBV6-1
CDR3 DNA: TGTGCCAGCAGTGGACCTAGACAGGGAGGATCCTACGAGCAGTACTTC
CDR3 protein: CASSGPRQGGSYEQYF

CDR3 length: 14
J gene: TRBJ1-2
D gene: NA
clone size: few
V gene: TRBV28
CDR3 DNA: TGTGCCAGCAGTTACCGAGGGGCCACGGGTGGCTACACCTTC
CDR3 protein: CASSYRGATGGYTF

CDR3 length: 15
J gene: TRBJ2-3
D gene: NA
clone size: NA
V gene: TRBV5-1
CDR3 DNA: TGCGCCAGCACTCCGAGGGGTACCTACACAGATACGCAGTATTTT
CDR3 protein: CASTPRGTYTDTQYF

CDR3 length: 14
J gene: TRBJ2-3
D gene: NA
clone size: NA
V gene: TRBV5-1
CDR3 DNA: TGCGCCAGCAACAGGGAAACTAGCCCAGATACGCAGTATTTT
CDR3 protein: CASNRETSPDTQYF

CDR3 length: 14
J gene: TRBJ2-7
D gene: TRBD2
clone size: NA
V gene: TRBV9
CDR3 DNA: TGTGCCAGCAGCGTAGGAGGACTAGCCAACGAGCAGTACTTC
CDR3 protein: CASSVGGLANEQYF

CDR3 length: 16
J gene: TRBJ2-1
D gene: NA
clone size: few
V gene: TRBV29-1
CDR3 DNA: TGCAGCGTTGAAGGGTGGGACGGAGGCTCCTACAATGAGCAGTTCTTC
CDR3 protein: CSVEGWDGGSYNEQFF

CDR3 length: 14
J gene: TRBJ2-1
D gene: TRBD2
clone size: many
V gene: TRBV12-3/TRBV12-4
CDR3 DNA: TGTGCCAGCAGCCGGGGACTAGCGGGAAAAGAGCAGTTCTTC
CDR3 protein: CASSRGLAGKEQFF

CDR3 length: 11
J gene: TRBJ2-1
D gene: NA
clone size: many
V gene: TRBV7-2
CDR3 DNA: TGTGCCAGCAGCTTATACGGTGAGCAGTTCTTC
CDR3 protein: CASSLYGEQFF

CDR3 length: 14
J gene: TRBJ2-1
D gene: TRBD2
clone size: few
V gene: TRBV20-1
CDR3 DNA: TGCAGTGCTAGGGGCGGGAGAGCCCCTACCGAGCAGTTCTTC
CDR3 protein: CSARGGRAPTEQFF

CDR3 length: 14
J gene: TRBJ1-5
D gene: NA
clone size: many
V gene: TRBV6-1
CDR3 DNA: TGTGCCAGCAGTCCCCTCGGGAGCAATCAGCCCCAGCATTTT
CDR3 protein: CASSPLGSNQPQHF

CDR3 length: 16
J gene: TRBJ2-3
D gene: TRBD1
clone size: NA
V gene: TRBV6-5
CDR3 DNA: TGTGCCAGCAGTTACTCGGCCAGGGGGCGTCCAAATACGCAGTATTTT
CDR3 protein: CASSYSARGRPNTQYF

CDR3 length: 13
J gene: TRBJ1-5
D gene: NA
clone size: few
V gene: TRBV25-1
CDR3 DNA: TGTGCCAGCAGTGAATGGGGCAATCAGCCCCAGCATTTT
CDR3 protein: CASSEWGNQPQHF